These 16 T cell receptor beta chains came from one sample sequenced in a study of Siglec-9 on CD8 T cells in melanoma. The table came from immunoSEQ multiplex PCR; TCRdb's copy has only in-frame clones and leaves some out. Counted here are around 30,000 clones, about 80% occurring once; the ten biggest clones make up nearly 6%. Input material: Siglec-9- CD8+ T cells sorted from blood. The receptors derive from a human donor in good health.

J is TRBJ2-7 and V is TRBV5-1; the D is unclear. Between the trimmed V and J ends, which lost 2 bases and 3 bases, there was a span of 18 bases. The CDR3 spans 16 residues. In germline, CDR1 is SGHRS, CDR2 YFSETQ. In DNA, the CDR3 is TGCGCCAGCAGCTTTAGAGGCCCCCCCCGGTTCTACGAGCAGTACTTC. It yields the protein CASSFRGPPRFYEQYF.

The J gene is TRBJ1-1, the V gene TRBV9; D gene uncertain. This CDR3 has 14 residues. The V end lost 0 bases, the J end lost 0 bases, and 6 bases lay between the germline ends. Germline assignment: CDR1 SGDLS and CDR2 YYNGEE. The CDR3 loop is CASSVGVMNTEAFF. Written as DNA, the CDR3 is TGTGCCAGCAGCGTAGGGGTAATGAACACTGAAGCTTTCTTT.

The chain has TRBV7-9 and TRBJ1-2; possibly TRBD1 for D (5 bases). Deletions cut 5 bases from V and 2 bases from J, with 21 bases between. CDR3 length equals 17 residues. CDR1 is SEHNR and CDR2 is FQNEAQ in the germline V gene (reference sequence). The CDR3 region has the DNA TGTGCCAGCAGCCCGGCCCTCGGGACTGAAACGAACTATGGCTACACCTTC. Its protein product is CASSPALGTETNYGYTF.

The chain links TRBV2 to TRBJ1-6, with no clear D. Trimming took 1 base from V and 2 from J, leaving 6 bases between them. Per germline, CDR1 SNHLY and CDR2 FYNNEI. The CDR3 is 15 residues long. In DNA, the CDR3 is TGTGCCAGCAGTGAAGATGGGACCTATAATTCACCCCTCCACTTT. It translates to CASSEDGTYNSPLHF.

Comments on this clone: The same CDR3 is also encoded by other DNA sequences in this sample. The chain couples TRBV4-1 to TRBJ1-1, with D possibly being TRBD1 (6 bases). CDR1 and CDR2 (germline): MGHRA, YSYEKL. Trimming shortened V by 1 base and J by 3 bases, and 9 bases separated the two germline ends. The CDR3 contains 14 residues. CDR3 residues: CASSQGAGDTEAFF. The CDR3 DNA follows: TGCGCCAGCAGCCAAGGGGCAGGGGACACTGAAGCTTTCTTT.

J is TRBJ2-3 and V is TRBV27; 13 nucleotides line up with TRBD2. This CDR3 has 18 residues. V was pared by 4 bases and J by 4 bases, with 11 bases of the junction left unmatched. Germline V lookup: CDR1 MNHEY, CDR2 SMNVEV (reference sequence). CDR3 bases: TGTGCCAGCAGTTCACCCTTGCGACTAGCGGGAGGTTCAGATACGCAGTATTTT. It yields the protein CASSSPLRLAGGSDTQYF.

The chain combines TRBV6-6 with TRBJ1-1, with D perhaps matching TRBD1 (6 bases). V was shortened by 9 bases and J by 3 bases, with 14 bases between the two germline ends. CDR1 is MNHNY, CDR2 SVGAGI, per germline (reference sequence). The CDR3 runs 13 residues. CDR3 DNA sequence: TGTGCCAGTAAGGGGGGATTGTACACTGAAGCTTTCTTT. This codes for CASKGGLYTEAFF.

This clone was counted once. The rearrangement joins TRBV10-3 to TRBJ2-2; 7 bases align to TRBD2. CDR1 and CDR2 (germline): ENHRY, SYGVKD. The CDR3 has 15 amino acids. Trimming took 2 bases from V and 5 from J; bases not matched to a gene: 5. CDR3 DNA: TGTGCCATCAGTGAGGATAGCGGGTATACCGGGGAGCTGTTTTTT. It translates to CAISEDSGYTGELFF.

J is TRBJ1-1 and V is TRBV7-9, with unresolved D. The CDR3 runs 13 residues. Germline CDR1 SEHNR, CDR2 FQNEAQ (reference sequence). V gave up 3 bases and J gave up 5 bases, with 10 bases separating them. CDR3 residues: CASSLGGSTEAFF. The CDR3 coding sequence is TGTGCCAGCAGCTTGGGCGGGTCGACTGAAGCTTTCTTT.

V usage is TRBV6-1 and J usage is TRBJ1-2; tentative D call: TRBD1 (5 bases). V gave up 0 bases and J gave up 8 bases, with 10 bases separating them. The CDR3 has 13 amino acids. Germline CDR1 and CDR2: MNHNS and SASEGT. Written as DNA, the CDR3 is TGTGCCAGCAGTGAAGCCCCAGGACACGGCTACACCTTC. Translated: CASSEAPGHGYTF.

The rearrangement joins TRBV6-5 to TRBJ2-5, with 9 bases that match TRBD1. Germline CDR1 is MNHEY and CDR2 is SVGAGI. Trimming removed 5 bases from V and 5 bases from J; junction bases left unmatched: 6. This CDR3 region has 14 residues. The CDR3 reads CASSTEQGAETQYF. DNA of the CDR3: TGTGCCAGCAGTACAGAACAGGGGGCGGAGACCCAGTACTTC.

V gene TRBV30 combines with J gene TRBJ1-5; D remains ambiguous. V was shortened by 4 bases and J by 4 bases, with 17 bases between the two germline ends. Germline assignment: CDR1 GTSNPN and CDR2 SVGIG (reference sequence). The CDR3 contains 15 residues. CDR3 amino acids: CAWTSDGTANQPQHF. The CDR3 DNA follows: TGTGCCTGGACCAGCGACGGCACAGCAAATCAGCCCCAGCATTTT.

V is TRBV27 and J is TRBJ1-1; D might be TRBD1 (5 bases). V was pared by 7 bases and J by 1 base, with 10 bases between. This CDR3 is 13 amino acids long. Germline loops: CDR1 MNHEY, CDR2 SMNVEV (reference sequence). The CDR3 DNA reads TGTGCCAGCATGGGGCCGACGAACACTGAAGCTTTCTTT. It codes for CASMGPTNTEAFF.

This clone was seen only a few times. One end of the junction fails to match germline, which may point to a read error. The chain has TRBV6-1 and TRBJ1-1; D gene unclear. The CDR3 covers 11 residues. From germline, CDR1 is MNHNS and CDR2 SASEGT. CDR3 DNA: TGTGCCAGCAGAGAAGGCACTGAAGCTTTCTTT. Protein: CASREGTEAFF.

The gene calls are TRBV5-1 and TRBJ1-2; D ambiguous. Germline V lookup: CDR1 SGHRS, CDR2 YFSETQ. The CDR3 sequence is 14 residues long. Between the trimmed V and J ends, which lost 0 bases and 4 bases, there was a span of 10 bases. CDR3 DNA: TGCGCCAGCAGCTTGGACAGTTTCTCCTATGGCTACACCTTC. Its protein product is CASSLDSFSYGYTF.

This clone was seen a few times. The chain joins TRBV6-1 to TRBJ1-4; maybe TRBD1 (5 bases). This CDR3 is built from 15 residues. The germline CDR1 and CDR2 sequences are MNHNS and SASEGT. The germline V and J ends were trimmed by 4 bases and 1 base, with 10 bases remaining between them. The CDR3 region is CASSAGTVTNEKLFF. CDR3 sequence (DNA): TGTGCCAGCAGTGCGGGGACGGTAACTAATGAAAAACTGTTTTTT.